The next 30 T cell receptor beta chains were all read from a single sample in a study of STAT5B mutations in CD4+ large granular lymphocyte leukemia. Clones were read by immunoSEQ multiplex PCR, and TCRdb kept only the in-frame ones, dropping some. The sample contains 30,000 to 40,000 clones, 87% of which appear only once. Specimen: CD4+ T cells from blood buffy coats. The origin of the receptors is a human donor in good health.

V and J are TRBV7-2 and TRBJ2-7; D not certain. V dropped 4 bases and J dropped 2 bases, with 12 bases sitting between them. Germline V gives CDR1 SGHTA, CDR2 FQGNSA. This CDR3 is built from 14 residues. CDR3 nucleotides: TGTGCCAGCAGCTCCCGCCCTGGCGCCTACGAGCAGTACTTC. This gives the protein CASSSRPGAYEQYF. Full variable domain (remainder filled in from reference TRBV7-2 and TRBJ2-7): GAGVSQSPSNKVTEKGKDVELRCDPISGHTALYWYRQSLGQGLEFLIYFQGNSAPDKSGLPSDRFSAERTGGSVSTLTIQRTQQEDSAVYLCASSSRPGAYEQYFGPGTRLTVT.

This chain joins TRBV14 and TRBJ1-2; D is ambiguous. Between the trimmed V and J ends, which lost 0 bases and 7 bases, there was a span of 9 bases. The germline CDR1 and CDR2 sequences are SGHDN and FVKESK. This CDR3 has 13 residues. The CDR3 DNA sequence: TGTGCCAGCAGCCAAGACGCTTACTTTGGCTACACCTTC. It yields the protein CASSQDAYFGYTF.

The CDR3 nucleotides are TGTGCCAGTAGTTCGTCGGGACAGGGGAATGAAAAACTGTTTTTT. Protein product: CASSSSGQGNEKLFF. The chain is built from TRBV19 and TRBJ1-4; the match to TRBD1 covers 10 bases. Germline loops: CDR1 LNHDA, CDR2 SQIVND (reference sequence). The CDR3 covers 15 residues. With V trimmed by 5 bases and J by 5 bases, 5 bases remained unmatched.

The sample holds one count of this clone. The DNA of the CDR3 is TGTGCCATCAGTGATGCCCTAGCTGGTGGGGCGGGGAGCTCCTACAATGAGCAGTTCTTC. It encodes CAISDALAGGAGSSYNEQFF. The rearrangement uses TRBV10-3 and TRBJ2-1, with D maybe TRBD2 (6 bases). The V end lost 3 bases, the J end lost 0 bases, and 24 bases lay between the germline ends. The length of the CDR3 is 20 residues. Germline V lookup: CDR1 ENHRY, CDR2 SYGVKD.

This rearrangement joins TRBV7-8 to TRBJ2-1, with D possibly TRBD2 on 6 matching bases. Trimming stripped 4 bases from V and 7 bases from J, with 26 bases between. This CDR3 contains 18 residues. Germline V gene data show CDR1 as SGHVS and CDR2 as FQNEAQ. In DNA, the CDR3 is TGTGCCAGCAGCTCCCAGGGAGGAGCTAGCGTGAAGTATAATGAGCAGTTCTTC. Protein product: CASSSQGGASVKYNEQFF.

The CDR3 spells CASSTIRTGPDTQYF. The CDR3 DNA follows: TGTGCCAGTAGTACCATCAGGACAGGACCAGATACGCAGTATTTT. The chain joins TRBV19 to TRBJ2-3, with 7 bases fitting TRBD1. Trimming took 4 bases from V and 4 from J; bases not matched to a gene: 8. The CDR3 has 15 amino acids. The germline gives CDR1 LNHDA, CDR2 SQIVND (reference sequence).

The chain recombines TRBV9 with TRBJ2-3; D may be TRBD1 (6 bases). CDR3 length: 15 residues. Germline loops: CDR1 SGDLS, CDR2 YYNGEE. The V gene lost 0 bases and the J gene lost 0 bases, with 8 bases spanning the gap. The CDR3 here is CASSVGGQSTDTQYF. The CDR3, as DNA: TGTGCCAGCAGCGTAGGAGGACAGAGCACAGATACGCAGTATTTT. Looking up the rest from reference TRBV9 and TRBJ2-3 gives the full variable domain: DSGVTQTPKHLITATGQRVTLRCSPRSGDLSVYWYQQSLDQGLQFLIQYYNGEERAKGNILERFSAQQFPDLHSELNLSSLELGDSALYFCASSVGGQSTDTQYFGPGTRLTVL.

The rearrangement uses TRBV11-2 and TRBJ1-2; D not certain. CDR3 length: 11 amino acids. The V gene lost 1 base and the J gene lost 8 bases, with 5 bases spanning the gap. The germline gives CDR1 SGHAT, CDR2 FQNNGV. The CDR3 bases are TGTGCCAGCAGCTTAGGGCGCGGCTACACCTTC. Encoded protein: CASSLGRGYTF.

The CDR3, as DNA: TGCGCCAGCAGCCAAGGATTGGTTTACACCGGGGAGCTGTTTTTT. Residues: CASSQGLVYTGELFF. V and J are TRBV4-3 and TRBJ2-2; D call uncertain. V dropped 1 base and J dropped 3 bases, with 9 bases sitting between them. Germline V gene lookup returns CDR1 LGHNA and CDR2 YSLEER. This CDR3 is built from 15 residues.

The chain combines TRBV19 with TRBJ2-1; 10 bases are shared with TRBD2. The V segment lost 4 bases and the J segment 7 bases; nucleotides outside the gene matches: 7. The CDR3 spans 15 residues. The germline V gene has CDR1 LNHDA and CDR2 SQIVND (reference sequence). CDR3 sequence reads: CASSTSGSKVNEQFF. Here the CDR3 DNA reads TGTGCCAGTAGTACTAGCGGGAGTAAGGTGAATGAGCAGTTCTTC.

The gene calls are TRBV5-5 and TRBJ2-1; tentatively, D is TRBD2 (6 bases). Trimming took off 4 bases at V and 9 bases at J, with 20 bases between the two ends. The CDR3 is 15 residues long. CDR1 and CDR2 from the germline V gene are SGHKS and YYEKEE (reference sequence). The CDR3 DNA sequence: TGTGCCAGCAGCCCGGGGGTAAGAGGGCTGGGTGAGCAGTTCTTC. Residues: CASSPGVRGLGEQFF.

V gene TRBV7-2 combines with J gene TRBJ2-5, with 7 bases that match TRBD1. Germline CDR1 is SGHTA and CDR2 is FQGNSA. CDR3 size: 13 residues. V dropped 5 bases and J dropped 4; count of bases not matched to a gene: 4. Here the CDR3 reads CASSRQGRETQYF. The DNA of the CDR3 is TGTGCCAGCAGCAGACAGGGCCGAGAGACCCAGTACTTC.

The chain links TRBV5-4 to TRBJ2-6; no clear D gene. The CDR3 is 15 residues long. V was shortened by 1 base and J by 0 bases, with 5 bases between the two germline ends. Germline V gene sequence: CDR1 SGHNT, CDR2 YYREEE (reference sequence). DNA for the CDR3: TGTGCCAGCAGCTTGTCAGGCTCTGGGGCCAACGTCCTGACTTTC. This gives the protein CASSLSGSGANVLTF.

The J gene is TRBJ2-7, the V gene TRBV9; D is undetermined. The CDR3 length is 13 residues. From germline, CDR1 is SGDLS and CDR2 YYNGEE. Trimming left V 4 bases short and J 0 bases short, with 8 bases between. CDR3 nucleotide sequence: TGTGCCAGCAGCCCCCCCAACTCCTACGAGCAGTACTTC. It codes for CASSPPNSYEQYF.

The gene calls are TRBV5-8 and TRBJ2-5; 8 positions match TRBD1. In germline, CDR1 is SGHTS, CDR2 YDEGEE. The CDR3 spans 14 residues. V shed 3 bases and J 1 base; nucleotides not matched to a gene: 2. The CDR3 nucleotides read TGTGCCAGCAGCTCCGGACAGGGCCAAGAGACCCAGTACTTC. This encodes CASSSGQGQETQYF.

The V call is TRBV28, the J call TRBJ2-7; D is perhaps TRBD1 (5 bases). Germline CDR1 MDHEN, CDR2 SYDVKM. The CDR3 runs 14 residues. Trimming took off 7 bases at V and 2 bases at J, with 15 bases between the two ends. Here the CDR3 reads CASIPPGRAYEQYF. CDR3 sequence (DNA): TGTGCCAGCATCCCCCCGGGCAGGGCCTACGAGCAGTACTTC.

The chain recombines TRBV5-4 with TRBJ2-5; the D gene is possibly TRBD1 (6 bases). V was cut by 4 bases and J by 2 bases, with 12 bases left in between. This CDR3 has 14 residues. CDR1 and CDR2 from the germline V gene are SGHNT and YYREEE (reference sequence). Here the CDR3 reads CASSPGTIQETQYF. The CDR3 DNA is TGTGCCAGCAGCCCGGGGACAATTCAAGAGACCCAGTACTTC. The complete variable domain, with remaining parts taken from reference TRBV5-4 and TRBJ2-5, reads ETGVTQSPTHLIKTRGQQVTLRCSSQSGHNTVSWYQQALGQGPQFIFQYYREEENGRGNFPPRFSGLQFPNYSSELNVNALELDDSALYLCASSPGTIQETQYFGPGTRLLVL.

This clone came up a few times. V and J are TRBV10-2 and TRBJ2-1, with 9 bases that match TRBD1. Germline V gives CDR1 WSHSY, CDR2 SAAADI. Losses at the gene ends were 3 bases for V and 5 bases for J; bases not matched to a gene: 14. This CDR3 has 18 amino acids. As DNA, the CDR3 is TGCGCCAGCAGTGATTCCTTCCCATGGGACAGGGACCACAATGAGCAGTTCTTC. It encodes CASSDSFPWDRDHNEQFF.

This clone was seen only a few times. The chain joins TRBV28 to TRBJ1-5, with D possibly TRBD1 on 5 matching bases. V gave up 7 bases and J gave up 3 bases, with 10 bases separating them. Germline loops: CDR1 MDHEN, CDR2 SYDVKM. There are 13 residues in the CDR3. The CDR3 DNA sequence: TGTGCCAGCAATTGGGGCGCCAATCAGCCCCAGCATTTT. As protein: CASNWGANQPQHF. The full variable domain, with the rest looked up from reference TRBV28 and TRBJ1-5, is DVKVTQSSRYLVKRTGEKVFLECVQDMDHENMFWYRQDPGLGLRLIYFSYDVKMKEKGDIPEGYSVSREKKERFSLILESASTNQTSMYLCASNWGANQPQHFGDGTRLSIL.

The chain uses TRBV7-2 and TRBJ1-2; D remains ambiguous. The CDR3 runs to 12 residues. Germline V gene sequence: CDR1 SGHTA, CDR2 FQGNSA. Trimming removed 7 bases from V and 5 bases from J, with 11 bases in between. In DNA form, the CDR3 reads TGTGCCAGCACATCGGACCTTTATGGCTACACCTTC. It yields the protein CASTSDLYGYTF.

This chain links TRBV9 with TRBJ2-1; tentative D call: TRBD1 (6 bases). CDR3 size: 14 residues. V shed 0 bases and J shed 3 bases, with 7 bases lying between them. Germline-derived CDR1 and CDR2 are SGDLS and YYNGEE. CDR3 DNA sequence: TGTGCCAGCAGCGTAGCGGACAGCTACAATGAGCAGTTCTTC. Translating it yields CASSVADSYNEQFF.

The V and J genes are TRBV28 and TRBJ2-7; 11 bases line up with TRBD2. The V segment lost 5 bases and the J segment 2 bases; nucleotides outside the gene matches: 5. This CDR3 contains 15 residues. CDR1 and CDR2 from the germline V gene are MDHEN and SYDVKM. CDR3 DNA sequence: TGTGCCAGCAGTCCCGGGACTAGCGGTCCCTACGAGCAGTACTTC. This codes for CASSPGTSGPYEQYF.

This clone was observed a handful of times. The chain recombines TRBV28 with TRBJ1-2; the match to TRBD1 covers 7 bases. This CDR3 region has 13 residues. Germline CDR1 MDHEN, CDR2 SYDVKM. The ends lost 8 bases at V and 4 bases at J; junction bases unmatched: 7. This CDR3 is CASSGQDVYGYTF. In DNA form, the CDR3 reads TGTGCCAGCTCAGGACAGGACGTCTATGGCTACACCTTC.

The chain combines TRBV29-1 with TRBJ2-1; D is uncertain. Germline V gene sequence: CDR1 SQVTM, CDR2 ANQGSEA. This CDR3 is 14 amino acids long. V was shortened by 7 bases and J by 6 bases, with 19 bases between the two germline ends. CDR3 protein: CSAGPGPSFNEQFF. CDR3 coding DNA: TGCAGCGCCGGCCCAGGACCATCTTTCAATGAGCAGTTCTTC.

This rearrangement joins TRBV15 to TRBJ2-2; maybe TRBD1 (5 bases). This CDR3 is 14 amino acids long. The germline V and J ends were trimmed by 0 bases and 9 bases, with 11 bases remaining between them. Germline loops: CDR1 LNHNV, CDR2 YYDKDF (reference sequence). CDR3 sequence reads: CATSRELRGRELFF. The CDR3, as DNA: TGTGCCACCAGCAGAGAGTTAAGGGGCCGGGAGCTGTTTTTT.

CDR3 in amino acids: CASSLWSGGHEQYF. CDR3 DNA sequence: TGTGCCAGCAGCTTATGGTCAGGGGGCCACGAGCAGTACTTC. The rearrangement uses TRBV7-8 and TRBJ2-7, with TRBD1 identical over 8 bases. CDR1 and CDR2 (germline): SGHVS, FQNEAQ. The CDR3 loop spans 14 amino acids. The trim removed 2 bases at V and 5 bases at J, leaving 5 bases unmatched.

The chain uses TRBV19 and TRBJ1-2, with a tentative D call TRBD1 (6 bases). Germline V gene lookup returns CDR1 LNHDA and CDR2 SQIVND (reference sequence). The CDR3 runs to 16 residues. V lost 2 bases and J lost 4, with 17 bases in between. CDR3 loop: CASSIPSETGPYGYTF. DNA of the CDR3: TGTGCCAGTAGTATACCCTCCGAGACAGGACCCTATGGCTACACCTTC.

This clone turned up a few times. This chain connects TRBV29-1 to TRBJ2-7; D gene unclear. The CDR3 length is 12 residues. Germline V gene data show CDR1 as SQVTM and CDR2 as ANQGSEA. V was cut by 4 bases and J by 3 bases, with 10 bases left in between. In DNA, the CDR3 is TGCAGCGTTGGGAATGGGGACTACGAGCAGTACTTC. It specifies CSVGNGDYEQYF.

CDR3: CASSFRKLFF. CDR3 coding DNA: TGTGCCAGCAGCTTTAGAAAACTGTTTTTT. The chain links TRBV5-8 to TRBJ1-4; D is unclear. This CDR3 has 10 residues. Trimming took 2 bases from V and 10 from J, leaving 3 bases between them. The germline gives CDR1 SGHTS, CDR2 YDEGEE. Supplemented by reference TRBV5-8 and TRBJ1-4, the full variable domain reads EAGVTQSPTHLIKTRGQQATLRCSPISGHTSVYWYQQALGLGLQFLLWYDEGEERNRGNFPPRFSGRQFPNYSSELNVNALELEDSALYLCASSFRKLFFGSGTQLSVL.

V is TRBV7-2 and J is TRBJ2-3; 8 bases align to TRBD1. The CDR3 extends over 13 amino acids. After removal of 3 bases from V and 5 bases from J, the junction contained 1 base not matched to a gene. Per the germline V gene, CDR1 is SGHTA and CDR2 is FQGNSA. DNA for the CDR3: TGTGCCAGCAGCTTCAGGGGGCTAGATACGCAGTATTTT. Translated, it gives CASSFRGLDTQYF.